Included here is one T cell receptor beta chain sequence, with context. Its target is not known. The data belong to a study of CD8+ T cells in alopecia areata. It was cDNA, reverse transcribed from extracted RNA, that served as the sequencing template. The data were produced by immunoSEQ multiplex PCR, yet TCRdb's version contains in-frame clones alone and is incomplete. In the table there are 190,000 or so clones, about three fifths of which are singletons. Specified treatment: oral pan-JAK inhibitor, 5-10 mg twice daily. Peripheral blood, together with lesional scalp punch biopsies, was collected from alopecia areata patients. General observations from the study: Under tofacitinib, numerous expanded lesional clonotypes remained detectable in scalp and blood.

This CDR3 region has 16 residues. Per germline, CDR1 MNHNS and CDR2 SASEGT. Trimming took off 1 base at V and 0 bases at J, with 10 bases between the two ends. This receptor was obtained from a human donor with alopecia areata. The V call is TRBV6-1, the J call TRBJ1-5; no firm D call. Sequenced material: CD8+ T cells sorted from blood, taken at week 24, from a patient treated with tofacitinib. DNA for the CDR3: TGTGCCAGCAGTGAAGAGTATGGGAGTAGCAATCAGCCCCAGCATTTT. This sequence encodes CASSEEYGSSNQPQHF.